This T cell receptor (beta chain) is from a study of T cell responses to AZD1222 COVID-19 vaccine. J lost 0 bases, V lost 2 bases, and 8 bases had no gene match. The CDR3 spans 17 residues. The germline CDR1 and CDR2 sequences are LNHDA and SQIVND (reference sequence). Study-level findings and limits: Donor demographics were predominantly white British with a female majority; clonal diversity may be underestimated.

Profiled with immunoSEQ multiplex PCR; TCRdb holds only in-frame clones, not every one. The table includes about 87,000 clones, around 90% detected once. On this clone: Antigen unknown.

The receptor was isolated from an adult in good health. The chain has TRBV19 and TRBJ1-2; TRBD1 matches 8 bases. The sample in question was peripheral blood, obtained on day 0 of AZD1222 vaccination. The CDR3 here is CASSIQFRQGTNYGYTF. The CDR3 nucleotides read TGTGCCAGTAGTATACAGTTCCGACAGGGGACTAACTATGGCTACACCTTC.